One and the same sample provided the 32 T cell receptor beta chains below, sequenced in a study of shared clonotypes between healthy human individuals. Using immunoSEQ multiplex PCR, the repertoire was profiled, and TCRdb retains in-frame clones only, with some absent. The table records 2 million to 2.5 million clones, 85% to 95% of them present only once. The sample consisted of naive CD4+ T cells from PBMCs. The subset denotes: CD45RA+ positively selected. The receptors derive from a man aged 18-30 years in good health. Some clones in this sample may be carry-over from other donors' samples.

This sequence joins TRBV14 and TRBJ1-4; TRBD1 aligns across 9 bases. CDR3 length equals 13 residues. V lost 4 bases, J lost 7 bases, and 1 base stayed unmatched. Germline lookup yields CDR1 SGHDN and CDR2 FVKESK. The CDR3 nucleotides are TGTGCCAGCAGCCGGGACAGGGTTGAAAAACTGTTTTTT. The encoded protein is CASSRDRVEKLFF.

The rearrangement uses TRBV18 and TRBJ2-5, with D possibly TRBD1 on 7 matching bases. The CDR3 length is 15 residues. Trimming cost V 0 bases and J 5 bases, with 13 bases left between them. Germline V lookup: CDR1 KGHSH, CDR2 LQKENI. CDR3 sequence reads: CASSPPQGGGETQYF. The CDR3 DNA is TGTGCCAGCTCACCACCCCAGGGGGGCGGCGAGACCCAGTACTTC.

This chain uses TRBV6-4 with TRBJ2-5; 9 bases line up with TRBD1. J lost 8 bases, V lost 2 bases, and 3 bases had no gene match. The CDR3 is 13 amino acids. Per germline, CDR1 MRHNA and CDR2 SNTAGT. The CDR3 protein is CASSDGTGTTQYF. DNA for the CDR3: TGTGCCAGCAGTGACGGGACAGGGACTACCCAGTACTTC.

Note on this clone: The same CDR3 is also encoded by other DNA sequences in this sample. This sequence joins TRBV15 and TRBJ2-5; the D gene is possibly TRBD2 (6 bases). The germline V and J ends were trimmed by 0 bases and 2 bases, with 10 bases remaining between them. This CDR3 spans 15 amino acids. The germline CDR1 and CDR2 sequences are LNHNV and YYDKDF (reference sequence). CDR3 DNA: TGTGCCACCAGCAGAGATAGTGCGGGGCAAGAGACCCAGTACTTC. This encodes CATSRDSAGQETQYF.

Comments on this clone: The same CDR3 arises from other DNA sequences in this sample as well. The chain recombines TRBV29-1 with TRBJ2-7, with a possible D match to TRBD1 (6 bases). V was pared by 6 bases and J by 2 bases, with 11 bases between. Germline V gene sequence: CDR1 SQVTM, CDR2 ANQGSEA. The CDR3 is 12 amino acids. CDR3 protein: CSVGTSAYEQYF. The CDR3 DNA reads as TGCAGCGTCGGGACAAGTGCCTACGAGCAGTACTTC.

A word on this clone: Other DNA sequences within the sample encode an identical CDR3. The rearrangement uses TRBV18 and TRBJ2-3; a possible D gene is TRBD2 (5 bases). The CDR3 runs 15 residues. The V end lost 1 base, the J end lost 0 bases, and 8 bases lay between the germline ends. Germline V gives CDR1 KGHSH, CDR2 LQKENI. CDR3 in DNA: TGTGCCAGCTCACCACTGACGGGGAGCACAGATACGCAGTATTTT. Amino acids: CASSPLTGSTDTQYF.

This sequence joins TRBV5-1 and TRBJ2-5; no clear D gene. The J call is uncertain, as TRBJ2-7 better fits the DNA end. Germline V gene data show CDR1 as SGHRS and CDR2 as YFSETQ. The CDR3 extends over 13 amino acids. The CDR3 nucleotides are TGCGCCAGCAGCTTGGTTGGGTTGGTCGAGCAGTACTTC. Translated: CASSLVGLVEQYF.

This sequence joins TRBV5-1 and TRBJ2-5; D assignment may be TRBD1 or TRBD2 (5 bases each). The germline gives CDR1 SGHRS, CDR2 YFSETQ. Trimming removed 1 base at V and 1 base at J, with 11 bases between. This CDR3 has 15 residues. The CDR3 coding sequence is TGCGCCAGCAGCTTGTTGGGGACCCGCCAAGAGACCCAGTACTTC. Its translation: CASSLLGTRQETQYF.

This chain uses TRBV4-1 with TRBJ1-1; TRBD1 might be the D (6 bases). CDR1 MGHRA and CDR2 YSYEKL come from the germline V gene. The CDR3 has 15 residues. Trimming took off 3 bases at V and 0 bases at J, with 11 bases between the two ends. The CDR3 reads CASSQPGHLNTEAFF. In DNA form, the CDR3 reads TGCGCCAGCAGCCAGCCGGGACACCTGAACACTGAAGCTTTCTTT.

Only a few counts were recorded for this clone. The V gene is TRBV5-4, the J gene TRBJ2-2, with no clear D. V shed 4 bases and J shed 5 bases, with 9 bases lying between them. In germline, CDR1 is SGHNT, CDR2 YYREEE (reference sequence). The CDR3 runs to 13 residues. CDR3 residues: CASSVDTTGELFF. CDR3 coding DNA: TGTGCCAGCAGCGTTGACACGACCGGGGAGCTGTTTTTT.

The chain uses TRBV11-2 and TRBJ1-1; 9 nucleotides align to TRBD1. The length of the CDR3 is 16 residues. CDR1 is SGHAT and CDR2 is FQNNGV in the germline V gene. The V and J ends lost 5 bases and 5 bases, in that order; junction bases with no gene match: 12. CDR3 region: CASSHLQGALITEAFF. The CDR3 nucleotides are TGTGCCAGCAGCCACTTACAGGGGGCGCTAATAACTGAAGCTTTCTTT.

The V call is TRBV5-1, the J call TRBJ1-5, with TRBD1 as a possible D gene (5 bases). The CDR3 is 14 amino acids. The V gene's germline CDR1 is SGHRS and CDR2 YFSETQ. The V end lost 0 bases, the J end lost 7 bases, and 11 bases lay between the germline ends. The CDR3 region is CASSLEGGEQPQHF. DNA for the CDR3: TGCGCCAGCAGCTTGGAGGGAGGGGAACAGCCCCAGCATTTT. Looking up the rest from reference TRBV5-1 and TRBJ1-5 gives the full variable domain: KAGVTQTPRYLIKTRGQQVTLSCSPISGHRSVSWYQQTPGQGLQFLFEYFSETQRNKGNFPGRFSGRQFSNSRSEMNVSTLELGDSALYLCASSLEGGEQPQHFGDGTRLSIL.

V usage is TRBV18 and J usage is TRBJ1-5; D is perhaps TRBD1 (5 bases). The CDR3 consists of 15 residues. Trimming took off 3 bases at V and 1 base at J, with 10 bases between the two ends. Germline CDR1 and CDR2: KGHSH and LQKENI. The CDR3 loop reads CASSPSPGSNQPQHF. The CDR3 DNA reads as TGTGCCAGCTCACCTTCTCCAGGGAGCAATCAGCCCCAGCATTTT.

V and J are TRBV4-2 and TRBJ2-5; TRBD2 agrees at 14 bases. Trimming removed 4 bases from V and 5 bases from J; junction bases left unmatched: 6. Germline-derived CDR1 and CDR2 are LGHNA and YNFKEQ. The CDR3 is 16 amino acids. The CDR3 loop is CASSPGTSGSWETQYF. As DNA, the CDR3 is TGTGCCAGCAGCCCCGGGACTAGCGGGAGTTGGGAGACCCAGTACTTC.

This chain connects TRBV5-1 to TRBJ1-2, with a weak D call TRBD1 (6 bases). This CDR3 contains 18 residues. The germline gives CDR1 SGHRS, CDR2 YFSETQ. V was cut by 0 bases and J by 6 bases, with 24 bases left in between. CDR3 sequence reads: CASSLAVTAGVFKDGYTF. CDR3 sequence (DNA): TGCGCCAGCAGCTTGGCGGTAACGGCAGGGGTTTTTAAGGATGGCTACACCTTC.

V usage is TRBV28 and J usage is TRBJ1-5; D gene ambiguous. Germline V gene data show CDR1 as MDHEN and CDR2 as SYDVKM. The V gene lost 5 bases and the J gene lost 4 bases, with 15 bases spanning the gap. This CDR3 region has 15 residues. The CDR3 sequence is CASSRYDMLNQPQHF. As DNA, the CDR3 is TGTGCCAGCAGTCGATATGACATGCTGAATCAGCCCCAGCATTTT.

Turning to this clone: This CDR3 is also generated by other DNA sequences in the sample. V and J are TRBV20-1 and TRBJ2-3; D possibly corresponds to TRBD2 (5 bases). V was shortened by 6 bases and J by 6 bases, with 10 bases between the two germline ends. This CDR3 contains 11 residues. Per the germline V gene, CDR1 is DFQATT and CDR2 is SNEGSKA (reference sequence). The CDR3 here is CSARGGDTQYF. In nucleotides, the CDR3 is TGCAGTGCCCGGGGTGGTGATACGCAGTATTTT.

The chain links TRBV7-8 to TRBJ1-5; a weak D match, TRBD1 (6 bases). Looked up from germline, CDR1 is SGHVS and CDR2 is FQNEAQ. The V gene lost 5 bases and the J gene lost 7 bases, with 21 bases spanning the gap. The CDR3 extends over 16 amino acids. The CDR3 here is CASSPGDTAWNQPQHF. CDR3 coding DNA: TGTGCCAGCAGCCCAGGGGACACCGCGTGGAACCAGCCCCAGCATTTT. Full variable domain (rest looked up from reference TRBV7-8 and TRBJ1-5): GAGVSQSPRYKVAKRGQDVALRCDPISGHVSLFWYQQALGQGPEFLTYFQNEAQLDKSGLPSDRFFAERPEGSVSTLKIQRTQQEDSAVYLCASSPGDTAWNQPQHFGDGTRLSIL.

In its sample, this clone was seen a few times. This chain connects TRBV19 to TRBJ2-7, with D uncertain. The CDR3 has 9 residues. The germline V gene has CDR1 LNHDA and CDR2 SQIVND (reference sequence). V was pared by 11 bases and J by 0 bases, with 2 bases between. The CDR3 coding sequence is TGTGCCGGCTCCTACGAGCAGTACTTC. It codes for CAGSYEQYF. Together with reference TRBV19 and TRBJ2-7, the CDR3 gives the full variable domain: DGGITQSPKYLFRKEGQNVTLSCEQNLNHDAMYWYRQDPGQGLRLIYYSQIVNDFQKGDIAEGYSVSREKKESFPLTVTSAQKNPTAFYLCAGSYEQYFGPGTRLTVT.

This clone was recorded a few times. Other DNA sequences of this sample code for an identical CDR3. The J gene is TRBJ2-5, the V gene TRBV11-2, with D uncertain. Germline-derived CDR1 and CDR2 are SGHAT and FQNNGV. This CDR3 contains 11 residues. With 1 base removed from V and 4 bases from J, the gap between germline ends came to 1 base. CDR3 loop: CASSLGETQYF. In DNA, the CDR3 is TGTGCCAGCAGCTTAGGAGAGACCCAGTACTTC.

The rearrangement joins TRBV4-1 to TRBJ2-6; TRBD2 might be the D (5 bases). Per germline, CDR1 MGHRA and CDR2 YSYEKL. The CDR3 consists of 15 residues. V lost 4 bases to trimming and J lost 4 bases, with 11 bases between them. This chain's CDR3 is CASSLAGTGANVLTF. DNA of the CDR3: TGCGCCAGCAGCCTGGCGGGTACGGGGGCCAACGTCCTGACTTTC.

The chain employs TRBV6-1 and TRBJ2-2, with TRBD1 identical over 7 bases. Looked up from germline, CDR1 is MNHNS and CDR2 is SASEGT. This CDR3 region has 15 residues. Germline trimming cut 6 bases from V and 1 base from J; bases unmatched to any gene: 5. CDR3 DNA sequence: TGTGCCAGCAGGAAGACAGGGATGAACACCGGGGAGCTGTTTTTT. It specifies CASRKTGMNTGELFF.

The CDR3, as DNA: TGTGCCAGCCGCCGTAGCGGGAACACCGGGGAGCTGTTTTTT. It encodes CASRRSGNTGELFF. The rearrangement uses TRBV19 and TRBJ2-2; D possibly corresponds to TRBD2 (6 bases). CDR1 and CDR2 (germline): LNHDA, SQIVND (reference sequence). V shed 9 bases and J shed 1 base, with 12 bases lying between them. The CDR3 sequence is 14 residues long.

The rearrangement links TRBV27 to TRBJ2-1; the D gene is possibly TRBD2 (6 bases). Germline CDR1 MNHEY, CDR2 SMNVEV (reference sequence). Trimming took off 5 bases at V and 1 base at J, with 12 bases between the two ends. The CDR3 sequence is 15 residues long. In nucleotides, the CDR3 is TGTGCCAGCAGTCAGCTCCGGGGGTCCTACAATGAGCAGTTCTTC. This sequence encodes CASSQLRGSYNEQFF.

This clone has just one count. The chain combines TRBV2 with TRBJ1-5; D remains ambiguous. V was pared by 3 bases and J by 6 bases, with 12 bases between. The CDR3 totals 14 residues. Germline V gene lookup returns CDR1 SNHLY and CDR2 FYNNEI. The CDR3 coding sequence is TGTGCCAGCAGTGATAAGGGCAGCGCTCAGCCCCAGCATTTT. Encoded protein: CASSDKGSAQPQHF.

The chain employs TRBV6-6 and TRBJ1-2; a weak D match, TRBD1 (5 bases). The germline V gene encodes CDR1 MNHNY and CDR2 SVGAGI (reference sequence). Trimming pared 6 bases from V and 3 bases from J, leaving 20 bases between. This CDR3 spans 16 amino acids. The CDR3 region has the DNA TGTGCCAGCAGCCCCCGGGGGACCCAGGAAGACTATGGCTACACCTTC. Amino acid sequence: CASSPRGTQEDYGYTF.

This chain links TRBV5-1 with TRBJ2-5, with 13 bases matching TRBD2. The V gene end was trimmed by 4 bases and the J gene end by 4 bases; junction bases not matched to a gene: 10. This CDR3 spans 17 amino acids. Germline CDR1 and CDR2: SGHRS and YFSETQ. The CDR3 reads CASSQGLAGSAGETQYF. Written as DNA, the CDR3 is TGCGCCAGCAGCCAGGGACTAGCGGGAAGCGCGGGAGAGACCCAGTACTTC.

V is TRBV5-1 and J is TRBJ2-1, with TRBD1 matching over 9 bases. Germline assignment: CDR1 SGHRS and CDR2 YFSETQ. Germline trimming cut 3 bases from V and 7 bases from J; bases unmatched to any gene: 8. This CDR3 spans 15 amino acids. CDR3 sequence reads: CASSWTGVQRNEQFF. The CDR3 DNA reads TGCGCCAGCAGCTGGACAGGGGTTCAGAGAAATGAGCAGTTCTTC.

The chain joins TRBV2 to TRBJ2-1; D is perhaps TRBD2 (7 bases). Trimming took 6 bases from V and 5 from J, leaving 29 bases between them. The germline V gene encodes CDR1 SNHLY and CDR2 FYNNEI. The CDR3 is 19 residues long. The DNA of the CDR3 is TGTGCCAGCAGGAAGGGGGGGCAGTTAGTAGCCCCTCCTAACAATGAGCAGTTCTTC. It codes for CASRKGGQLVAPPNNEQFF.

With respect to this clone: This CDR3 is also generated by other DNA sequences in the sample. The rearrangement joins TRBV10-3 to TRBJ2-5, with 13 bases fitting TRBD2. V lost 8 bases, J lost 1 base, and 7 bases stayed unmatched. Germline CDR1 reads ENHRY; CDR2 reads SYGVKD. The CDR3 contains 16 residues. The DNA for the CDR3 is TGTGCCATCTCTGAAGGGACTAGCGGGGCCCAAGAGACCCAGTACTTC. It encodes CAISEGTSGAQETQYF.

The genes are TRBV30 and TRBJ2-5, with D perhaps TRBD1 (6 bases). Trimming removed 5 bases from V and 4 bases from J, with 14 bases in between. This CDR3 has 13 amino acids. CDR1 and CDR2 (germline): GTSNPN, SVGIG (reference sequence). CDR3 in DNA: TGTGCCTGGGCGACAGGTCCACGAGAGACCCAGTACTTC. Its protein is CAWATGPRETQYF.

The rearrangement links TRBV5-1 to TRBJ2-7; D possibly corresponds to TRBD2 (6 bases). Germline loops: CDR1 SGHRS, CDR2 YFSETQ. V dropped 4 bases and J dropped 0 bases, with 14 bases sitting between them. The length of the CDR3 is 15 residues. The CDR3: CASSPLGSGSYEQYF. CDR3 DNA sequence: TGCGCCAGCAGCCCCCTGGGTAGCGGCTCCTACGAGCAGTACTTC.